The present T cell receptor (beta chain) was sequenced within a study of blood T cell repertoires in COVID-19. Overall study: Material from acute and convalescent COVID-19 was sourced from the United States, Italy and Spain.

In the original workflow: Estimation of nucleated cell counts relied on the amplification of reference gene primers. Clones were read by immunoSEQ multiplex PCR, and TCRdb kept only the in-frame ones, dropping some. V, J and clone size reflect that table, while D and trimming were determined from the DNA. The sample lists over 200,000 clones, about 90% occurring once. CDR3 length: 18 amino acids. Germline V gene lookup returns CDR1 LNHDA and CDR2 SQIVND (reference sequence). Trimming removed 5 bases from V and 1 base from J; junction bases left unmatched: 13. The sample comprised peripheral blood. The sequence came from an older woman with acute or convalescent COVID-19. The chain is built from TRBV19 and TRBJ2-3; the match to TRBD2 covers 9 bases. The CDR3: CASSRGTSKGGGTDTQYF. The DNA for the CDR3 is TGTGCCAGTAGTCGTGGGACTAGCAAAGGAGGTGGCACAGATACGCAGTATTTT.